This T cell receptor beta chain was captured in a study of T cells expressing NK-cell markers. The overall study: Repertoires of TCR beta were obtained from T cells sorted as CD3+CD56+NKG2C+, CD3+CD56+NKG2C- and CD3+CD56-NKG2C+. The study sequenced eight donors, seven HCMV-seropositive and one seronegative.

Study conclusions and caveats: Dominance of the CD3+CD56-NKG2C+ fraction by these clonotypes also held in several donors.

About this clonotype itself: Its antigen is not known.

The authors made TCR beta cDNA libraries by 5'RACE template switching. This switching added a universal primer site and UMIs. TCRdb re-called the 5' RACE reads and catalogs CDR3 proteins one per entry, DNA excluded. This sample's clone table lists about 400,000 distinct CDR3 sequences. There are 14 residues in the CDR3. The V gene is TRBV12-3 or TRBV12-4, the J gene TRBJ2-1; TCRdb selects TRBD2, and the lack of DNA leaves this call unchecked. This receptor was identified in a woman aged 45-59 years in good health. Source material: blood T cells: a sorted CD56 or NKG2C T cell subset, CD4+ or CD8+ T cells, or bulk PBMC T cells (not recorded which). The CDR3 loop is CASRELAGGNEQFF.